One and the same sample provided the 28 T cell receptor beta chains below, sequenced in a study of cytomegalovirus exposure and HLA in healthy donors. Data came from immunoSEQ multiplex PCR; TCRdb stores just in-frame clones and leaves some out. The sample lists some 69,000 clones, approximately 93% seen once, with about 4.1% in the top ten. The specimen sequenced was PBMCs. Receptors originate from a man between 18 and 29 years old in good health and CMV-seropositive.

The chain combines TRBV19 with TRBJ1-6; unclear D gene. The V gene's germline CDR1 is LNHDA and CDR2 SQIVND (reference sequence). Trimming removed 3 bases at V and 8 bases at J, with 5 bases between. CDR3 size: 12 residues. CDR3 sequence: CASSIPDSPLHF. CDR3 bases: TGTGCCAGTAGTATCCCGGATTCACCCCTCCACTTT.

The V gene is TRBV7-9, the J gene TRBJ2-7; D is undetermined. V was cut by 2 bases and J by 3 bases, with 8 bases left in between. The CDR3 totals 13 residues. Germline CDR1 SEHNR, CDR2 FQNEAQ (reference sequence). CDR3 in DNA: TGTGCCAGCAGCTTAAAACTTAACTACGAGCAGTACTTC. The encoded protein is CASSLKLNYEQYF.

The chain couples TRBV28 to TRBJ2-1; TRBD2 matches 8 bases. Germline assignment: CDR1 MDHEN and CDR2 SYDVKM. The CDR3 has 16 residues. V lost 5 bases to trimming and J lost 4 bases; unmatched junction nucleotides: 10. CDR3 nucleotides: TGTGCCAGCAGTCCCCCTGGGGGGACTAGGTACAATGAGCAGTTCTTC. This codes for CASSPPGGTRYNEQFF.

The rearrangement links TRBV2 to TRBJ1-5, with TRBD1 matching 7 bases. The CDR3 spans 16 residues. Germline-derived CDR1 and CDR2 are SNHLY and FYNNEI. V dropped 4 bases and J dropped 2; count of bases not matched to a gene: 8. CDR3 nucleotide sequence: TGTGCCAGCAGTGTTCTGCACGGGACAGGCAATCAGCCCCAGCATTTT. Protein product: CASSVLHGTGNQPQHF.

The chain combines TRBV7-9 with TRBJ2-5, with 9 bases aligning to TRBD1. J lost 5 bases, V lost 5 bases, and 6 bases had no gene match. CDR1 is SEHNR, CDR2 FQNEAQ, per germline (reference sequence). The CDR3 covers 14 residues. This CDR3 is CASSPGQGSETQYF. The CDR3 nucleotides are TGTGCCAGCAGCCCGGGACAGGGTTCGGAGACCCAGTACTTC.

The chain joins TRBV7-2 to TRBJ2-7, with TRBD2 matching over 7 bases. This CDR3 is built from 15 residues. CDR1 and CDR2 (germline): SGHTA, FQGNSA. The V gene end was trimmed by 5 bases and the J gene end by 2 bases; junction bases not matched to a gene: 9. The CDR3 DNA is TGTGCCAGCAGCGGTGGACGGGGGAGGGCCTACGAGCAGTACTTC. Encoded protein: CASSGGRGRAYEQYF.

The V and J genes are TRBV28 and TRBJ1-3; D not certain. The CDR3 consists of 16 residues. V lost 1 base and J lost 2, with 12 bases in between. CDR1 is MDHEN, CDR2 SYDVKM, per germline. The DNA of the CDR3 is TGTGCCAGCAGTTTATTCGCGGGAACCCCTGGAAACACCATATATTTT. Its protein product is CASSLFAGTPGNTIYF.

This clone occurred once. The CDR3 DNA reads TGTGCCAGCAGTTACCTGGGTAGCGGGAGGGCCTACGAGCAGTACTTC. This encodes CASSYLGSGRAYEQYF. The rearrangement links TRBV6-6 to TRBJ2-7, with TRBD2 identical over 11 bases. Looked up from germline, CDR1 is MNHNY and CDR2 is SVGAGI (reference sequence). The ends lost 2 bases at V and 2 bases at J; junction bases unmatched: 5. The CDR3 is made up of 16 amino acids.

The V and J genes are TRBV4-1 and TRBJ1-2, with 8 bases identical to TRBD1. Germline-derived CDR1 and CDR2 are MGHRA and YSYEKL. Germline trimming cut 3 bases from V and 7 bases from J; bases unmatched to any gene: 22. CDR3 length: 19 amino acids. This CDR3 is CASSHSPKKTLDRGGGYTF. In DNA, the CDR3 is TGCGCCAGCAGCCACTCCCCTAAGAAGACCTTAGACAGGGGAGGTGGCTACACCTTC.

V gene TRBV7-8 combines with J gene TRBJ2-3; TRBD2 matches at 7 bases. This CDR3 has 18 amino acids. The germline CDR1 and CDR2 sequences are SGHVS and FQNEAQ. V lost 1 base to trimming and J lost 9 bases; unmatched junction nucleotides: 19. The CDR3: CASSLGRAGTTQFFTQYF. The CDR3 nucleotides read TGTGCCAGCAGCTTAGGTAGGGCCGGGACTACCCAGTTCTTCACGCAGTATTTT.

The chain links TRBV6-5 to TRBJ1-1, with 8 bases identical to TRBD1. Losses at the gene ends were 5 bases for V and 1 base for J; bases not matched to a gene: 6. Germline CDR1 is MNHEY and CDR2 is SVGAGI. This CDR3 is built from 15 residues. CDR3 bases: TGTGCCAGCAGTACACCGGGACAGGCGAACACTGAAGCTTTCTTT. Translating gives CASSTPGQANTEAFF.

This sequence joins TRBV28 and TRBJ2-7, with D possibly TRBD2 on 6 matching bases. Per germline, CDR1 MDHEN and CDR2 SYDVKM. This CDR3 region has 13 residues. V was shortened by 5 bases and J by 1 base, with 9 bases between the two germline ends. For the CDR3, the DNA is TGTGCCAGCAGTGGAGGGCGTTCCTACGAGCAGTACTTC. It is translated as CASSGGRSYEQYF.

The chain links TRBV7-2 to TRBJ2-4; tentatively, D is TRBD2 (6 bases). This CDR3 region has 17 residues. Per the germline V gene, CDR1 is SGHTA and CDR2 is FQGNSA. V was clipped by 2 bases and J by 1 base, with 15 bases between them. This CDR3 is CASSLFGRGFAKNIQYF. CDR3 in DNA: TGTGCCAGCAGCTTATTTGGGCGGGGCTTTGCCAAAAACATTCAGTACTTC.

V gene TRBV28 combines with J gene TRBJ1-1; 7 bases agree with TRBD1. Germline V gene data show CDR1 as MDHEN and CDR2 as SYDVKM. Germline trimming cut 5 bases from V and 4 bases from J; bases unmatched to any gene: 10. This CDR3 is built from 15 residues. CDR3 nucleotides: TGTGCCAGCAGTCCCCCGAGGGGGCAGGGCACTGAAGCTTTCTTT. It encodes CASSPPRGQGTEAFF.

V is TRBV28 and J is TRBJ1-5, with a possible D match to TRBD1 (5 bases). The ends were cut back, 6 bases at V and 0 bases at J, with 18 bases in the middle. Germline CDR1 is MDHEN and CDR2 is SYDVKM. The CDR3 sequence is 17 residues long. CDR3: CASRTGQGDYSNQPQHF. The CDR3 DNA reads TGTGCCAGCAGGACCGGGCAGGGTGATTATAGCAATCAGCCCCAGCATTTT.

The rearrangement uses TRBV5-1 and TRBJ2-3, with unresolved D. V was cut by 0 bases and J by 3 bases, with 8 bases left in between. Per the germline V gene, CDR1 is SGHRS and CDR2 is YFSETQ. CDR3 length: 14 amino acids. This CDR3 is CASSLEIETDTQYF. CDR3 sequence (DNA): TGCGCCAGCAGCTTGGAAATTGAGACAGATACGCAGTATTTT.

A word on this clone: Compared with germline, one end of the junction differs, possibly owing to a read error. The chain carries TRBV10-3 and TRBJ2-2; TRBD1 agrees at 9 bases. CDR1 and CDR2 from the germline V gene are ENHRY and SYGVKD. The length of the CDR3 is 18 residues. The DNA of the CDR3 is TGTGCCATCAGTAAGTCGGCGGTAACAGGGGGCGGCACCGGGGAGCTGTTTTTT. This sequence encodes CAISKSAVTGGGTGELFF.

The chain uses TRBV29-1 and TRBJ2-1; 11 nucleotides line up with TRBD2. This CDR3 comprises 14 residues. From germline, CDR1 is SQVTM and CDR2 ANQGSEA. J was trimmed by 12 bases and V by 1 base; bases with no gene match: 8. The CDR3 reads CSVEGFSGGAGQFF. DNA of the CDR3: TGCAGCGTTGAAGGTTTTAGCGGGGGGGCAGGGCAGTTCTTC.

The chain employs TRBV5-1 and TRBJ1-1; perhaps TRBD1 as D (5 bases). Trimming pared 6 bases from V and 4 bases from J, leaving 16 bases between. The CDR3 is 14 amino acids. CDR1 is SGHRS, CDR2 YFSETQ, per germline. The CDR3 region is CASTLGLTGTEAFF. CDR3 in DNA: TGCGCCAGCACCCTGGGACTGACGGGCACTGAAGCTTTCTTT.

This clone was recorded once. In the same sample, other DNA sequences code for this CDR3. V gene TRBV9 combines with J gene TRBJ1-1; weak D call: TRBD1 (6 bases). CDR1 is SGDLS and CDR2 is YYNGEE in the germline V gene. V shed 0 bases and J shed 4 bases, with 10 bases lying between them. CDR3 size: 14 residues. CDR3 in amino acids: CASSVGGRGTEAFF. The CDR3 DNA reads TGTGCCAGCAGCGTAGGCGGCAGGGGCACTGAAGCTTTCTTT.

J is TRBJ1-1 and V is TRBV19; D remains unclear. The CDR3 covers 13 residues. The ends were cut back, 5 bases at V and 0 bases at J, with 7 bases in the middle. The germline V gene encodes CDR1 LNHDA and CDR2 SQIVND (reference sequence). For the CDR3, the DNA is TGTGCCAGTAGTCCGCAGGTGAACACTGAAGCTTTCTTT. Protein: CASSPQVNTEAFF.

The V gene is TRBV5-5, the J gene TRBJ2-6; D gene ambiguous. The V gene's germline CDR1 is SGHKS and CDR2 YYEKEE (reference sequence). V was clipped by 0 bases and J by 4 bases, with 8 bases between them. The CDR3 loop spans 15 amino acids. CDR3 sequence (DNA): TGTGCCAGCAGCTTGGTTACAGAGGGGGCCAACGTCCTGACTTTC. Its protein is CASSLVTEGANVLTF.

The J gene is TRBJ2-2, the V gene TRBV11-2, with 8 bases that match TRBD1. The CDR3 sequence is 14 residues long. J was trimmed by 9 bases and V by 5 bases; bases with no gene match: 8. Germline V lookup: CDR1 SGHAT, CDR2 FQNNGV. CDR3 DNA sequence: TGTGCCAGCAGCGGGGGACAGGCTCTCCGGGAGCTGTTTTTT. Protein: CASSGGQALRELFF.

The chain couples TRBV28 to TRBJ1-5; TRBD1 aligns across 7 bases. The CDR3 loop spans 14 amino acids. The V gene's germline CDR1 is MDHEN and CDR2 SYDVKM. With 1 base clipped from V and 5 bases from J, the junction kept 2 bases outside the gene matches. The CDR3 here is CASSLSQGDQPQHF. The CDR3 DNA follows: TGTGCCAGCAGTTTATCCCAGGGGGATCAGCCCCAGCATTTT.

V is TRBV28 and J is TRBJ2-3; no clear D gene. With 5 bases removed from V and 2 bases from J, the gap between germline ends came to 14 bases. Germline lookup yields CDR1 MDHEN and CDR2 SYDVKM. The CDR3 length is 15 residues. The CDR3 DNA reads TGTGCCAGCAGTGGAGAGAGACGGAACACAGATACGCAGTATTTT. Amino acids: CASSGERRNTDTQYF.

The genes are TRBV28 and TRBJ2-7, with TRBD1 matching 7 bases. The CDR3 length is 12 residues. Germline V gives CDR1 MDHEN, CDR2 SYDVKM. Unmatched junction bases numbered 5, after V lost 5 bases and J lost 7 bases. DNA for the CDR3: TGTGCCAGCAGTGTCGACAGGGAAGAGCAGTACTTC. The encoded protein is CASSVDREEQYF.

The rearrangement uses TRBV19 and TRBJ1-5; 9 bases are a match to TRBD1. In germline, CDR1 is LNHDA, CDR2 SQIVND (reference sequence). The CDR3 has 20 amino acids. The V and J ends lost 10 bases and 4 bases, in that order; junction bases with no gene match: 26. CDR3 DNA sequence: TGTGCCACGAGGAGTTTGGGAATGATAGTGGGACAGGGAGAAAATCAGCCCCAGCATTTT. Amino acids: CATRSLGMIVGQGENQPQHF.

The CDR3 region has the DNA TGTGCCGCCAAGAGGAGCCTGAACACTGAAGCTTTCTTT. Its protein product is CAAKRSLNTEAFF. The V gene is TRBV6-5, the J gene TRBJ1-1; unclear D gene. In germline, CDR1 is MNHEY, CDR2 SVGAGI. The germline V and J ends were trimmed by 11 bases and 0 bases, with 13 bases remaining between them. CDR3 length: 13 residues.